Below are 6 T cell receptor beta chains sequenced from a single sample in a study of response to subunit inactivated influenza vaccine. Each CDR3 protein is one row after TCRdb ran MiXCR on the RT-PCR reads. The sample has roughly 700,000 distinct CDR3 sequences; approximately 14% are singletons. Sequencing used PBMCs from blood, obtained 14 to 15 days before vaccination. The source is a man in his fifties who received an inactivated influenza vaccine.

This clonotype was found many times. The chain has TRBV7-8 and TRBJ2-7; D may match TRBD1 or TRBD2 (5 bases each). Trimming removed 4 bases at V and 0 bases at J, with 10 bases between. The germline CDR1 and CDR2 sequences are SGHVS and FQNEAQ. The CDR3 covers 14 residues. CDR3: CASSWDPSSYEQYF. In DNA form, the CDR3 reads TGTGCCAGCAGCTGGGACCCAAGCTCCTACGAGCAGTACTTC.

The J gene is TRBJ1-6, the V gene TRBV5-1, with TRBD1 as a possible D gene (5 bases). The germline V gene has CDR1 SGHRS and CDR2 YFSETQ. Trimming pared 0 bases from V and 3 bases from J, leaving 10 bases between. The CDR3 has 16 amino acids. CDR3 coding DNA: TGCGCCAGCAGCTTGGGAGGGGCGATCTATAATTCACCCCTCCACTTT. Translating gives CASSLGGAIYNSPLHF.

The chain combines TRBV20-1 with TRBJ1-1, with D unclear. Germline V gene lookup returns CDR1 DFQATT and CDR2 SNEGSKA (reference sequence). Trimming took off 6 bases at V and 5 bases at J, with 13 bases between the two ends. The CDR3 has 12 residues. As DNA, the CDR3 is TGCAGTGCCGGCGGGTATGTTACTGAAGCTTTCTTT. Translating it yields CSAGGYVTEAFF.

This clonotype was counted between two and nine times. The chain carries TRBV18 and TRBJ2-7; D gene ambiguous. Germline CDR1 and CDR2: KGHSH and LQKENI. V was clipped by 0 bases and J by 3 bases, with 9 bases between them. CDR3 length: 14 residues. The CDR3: CASSPPSAIYEQYF. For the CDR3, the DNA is TGTGCCAGCTCACCACCTTCAGCGATCTACGAGCAGTACTTC.

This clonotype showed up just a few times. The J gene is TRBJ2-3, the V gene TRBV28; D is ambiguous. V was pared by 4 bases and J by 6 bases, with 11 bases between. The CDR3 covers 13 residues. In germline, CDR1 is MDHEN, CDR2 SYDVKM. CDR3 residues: CASSSRSSDTQYF. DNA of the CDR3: TGTGCCAGCAGTTCCCGGTCATCGGATACGCAGTATTTT. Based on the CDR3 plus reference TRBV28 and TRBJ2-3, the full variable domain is DVKVTQSSRYLVKRTGEKVFLECVQDMDHENMFWYRQDPGLGLRLIYFSYDVKMKEKGDIPEGYSVSREKKERFSLILESASTNQTSMYLCASSSRSSDTQYFGPGTRLTVL.

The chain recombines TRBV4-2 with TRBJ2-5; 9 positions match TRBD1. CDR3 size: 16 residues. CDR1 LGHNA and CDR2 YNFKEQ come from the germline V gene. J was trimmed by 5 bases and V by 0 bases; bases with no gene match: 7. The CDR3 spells CASSQDPHRGHETQYF. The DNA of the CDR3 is TGTGCCAGCAGCCAAGATCCGCACAGGGGGCACGAGACCCAGTACTTC.